Described below is a single T cell receptor beta chain sequence and its context. The antigen remains unidentified. The V end was cut by 3 bases, the J end by 3 bases, with 15 bases between. CDR3 length equals 14 residues. Per germline, CDR1 GTSNPN and CDR2 SVGIG (reference sequence). Preparation of TCR beta libraries was done by quantitative 5'-RACE with molecular barcodes. TCRdb passed the 5' RACE reads through MiXCR, listing each CDR3 protein once. The sample lists 50,000 to 70,000 distinct CDR3 sequences, under 7.5% occurring once. The data derive from a study of CD8 T cells in ankylosing spondylitis. Findings and caveats of the study: With a CD8+ phenotype, disease-linked clones were relatively rare in peripheral blood.

The specimen sequenced was synovial fluid, either unsorted or a sorted T cell fraction (not recorded which). V usage is TRBV30 and J usage is TRBJ2-7; perhaps D is TRBD1 or TRBD2 (5 bases each). The sequence was obtained from a male donor with ankylosing spondylitis. The CDR3 protein is CAWRGRDRSYEQYF. The CDR3 nucleotides are TGTGCCTGGAGGGGCCGGGACCGGAGCTACGAGCAGTACTTC.